This T cell receptor beta chain was captured by sequencing in a study of T cell responses to AZD1222 COVID-19 vaccine. Clones were read by immunoSEQ multiplex PCR, and TCRdb kept only the in-frame ones, dropping some. Of roughly 120,000 clones in the sample, around nine tenths were seen once. Here the sequenced sample was peripheral blood, taken on day 0 of AZD1222 vaccination. The TCR comes from an adult in good health.

The CDR3 DNA reads TGCGCCAGCAGTGAGTCGGCTAGCGGCTCCACAGATACGCAGTATTTT. Its translation is CASSESASGSTDTQYF. The gene calls are TRBV10-1 and TRBJ2-3, with 7 bases that match TRBD2. There are 16 residues in the CDR3. V trimming: 0 bases; J trimming: 2 bases; junction bases outside the gene matches: 5. Germline values: CDR1 WNHNN, CDR2 SYGVQD (reference sequence).